Below are 26 T cell receptor beta chains sequenced from a single sample in a study of blood T cell repertoires in COVID-19. Profiling relied on immunoSEQ multiplex PCR, and the TCRdb table lists in-frame clones only, not all of them. The top ten clones hold roughly 3.7% of a sample with roughly 250,000 clones, about nine tenths of them seen once. Material: peripheral blood. These TCRs come from a woman between 40 and 55 years old with acute or convalescent COVID-19.

The chain combines TRBV5-1 with TRBJ1-2, with 7 positions matching TRBD1. CDR3 size: 14 residues. CDR1 is SGHRS, CDR2 YFSETQ, per germline. With V trimmed by 4 bases and J by 3 bases, 6 bases remained unmatched. The CDR3 loop is CASSRGGTDYGYTF. DNA of the CDR3: TGCGCCAGCAGCCGTGGTGGGACAGACTATGGCTACACCTTC.

The chain recombines TRBV19 with TRBJ2-5; TRBD1 is a possible D gene (6 bases). The CDR3 extends over 14 amino acids. Germline CDR1 LNHDA, CDR2 SQIVND (reference sequence). V was trimmed by 2 bases and J by 5 bases, leaving 12 bases between them. This CDR3 reads CASSITGKGETQYF. The CDR3 bases are TGTGCCAGTAGTATAACAGGGAAAGGGGAGACCCAGTACTTC.

V and J are TRBV2 and TRBJ1-6; D unresolved. Germline CDR1 SNHLY, CDR2 FYNNEI. The CDR3 covers 16 residues. Trimming took 8 bases from V and 3 from J, leaving 17 bases between them. The CDR3 reads CASLLTPSGYNSPLHF. The CDR3 region has the DNA TGTGCCAGCCTACTGACCCCGAGCGGCTATAATTCACCCCTCCACTTT.

V and J are TRBV5-4 and TRBJ1-1, with a weak D call TRBD1 (5 bases). This CDR3 has 14 residues. Germline assignment: CDR1 SGHNT and CDR2 YYREEE (reference sequence). With 6 bases removed from V and 4 bases from J, the gap between germline ends came to 16 bases. CDR3 in amino acids: CASTDRRISTEAFF. CDR3 DNA sequence: TGTGCCAGCACCGACAGACGAATTTCCACTGAAGCTTTCTTT.

This rearrangement joins TRBV4-1 to TRBJ1-4, with D hard to call. The V end lost 0 bases, the J end lost 8 bases, and 13 bases lay between the germline ends. CDR1 and CDR2 (germline): MGHRA, YSYEKL. CDR3 length: 15 amino acids. In DNA, the CDR3 is TGCGCCAGCAGCCAAGATCCTCTATCCGAGGAAAAACTGTTTTTT. Translation gives CASSQDPLSEEKLFF.

The V and J genes are TRBV5-6 and TRBJ2-2; D is possibly TRBD2 (6 bases). CDR1 is SGHDT, CDR2 YYEEEE, per germline. The CDR3 spans 15 residues. Trimming cost V 7 bases and J 7 bases, with 20 bases left between them. The CDR3 here is CASRTGLLSGGELFF. The DNA for the CDR3 is TGTGCCAGCCGCACGGGACTCCTCTCTGGCGGGGAGCTGTTTTTT. Using reference TRBV5-6 and TRBJ2-2 for the parts outside the CDR3, the full variable domain is DAGVTQSPTHLIKTRGQQVTLRCSPKSGHDTVSWYQQALGQGPQFIFQYYEEEERQRGNFPDRFSGHQFPNYSSELNVNALLLGDSALYLCASRTGLLSGGELFFGEGSRLTVL.

This rearrangement joins TRBV28 to TRBJ1-5, with 9 nucleotides matching TRBD1. V shed 7 bases and J 4 bases; nucleotides not matched to a gene: 5. The CDR3 is 14 residues long. Germline loops: CDR1 MDHEN, CDR2 SYDVKM. The CDR3 here is CASTGQGSNQPQHF. CDR3 in DNA: TGTGCCAGCACAGGACAGGGGTCTAATCAGCCCCAGCATTTT. The full variable domain, completed using reference TRBV28 and TRBJ1-5, is DVKVTQSSRYLVKRTGEKVFLECVQDMDHENMFWYRQDPGLGLRLIYFSYDVKMKEKGDIPEGYSVSREKKERFSLILESASTNQTSMYLCASTGQGSNQPQHFGDGTRLSIL.

J is TRBJ1-1 and V is TRBV5-4, with a possible D match to TRBD1 (6 bases). The V gene lost 6 bases and the J gene lost 4 bases, with 19 bases spanning the gap. The CDR3 sequence is 15 residues long. The germline V gene encodes CDR1 SGHNT and CDR2 YYREEE (reference sequence). For the CDR3, the DNA is TGTGCCAGCACTTATTTGGTGGGGGCGCGCACTGAAGCTTTCTTT. It encodes CASTYLVGARTEAFF. Full variable domain (outside the CDR3, taken from reference TRBV5-4 and TRBJ1-1): ETGVTQSPTHLIKTRGQQVTLRCSSQSGHNTVSWYQQALGQGPQFIFQYYREEENGRGNFPPRFSGLQFPNYSSELNVNALELDDSALYLCASTYLVGARTEAFFGQGTRLTVV.

The chain couples TRBV12-3 or TRBV12-4 to TRBJ1-1; D is undetermined. V shed 3 bases and J shed 0 bases, with 5 bases lying between them. This CDR3 contains 13 residues. DNA for the CDR3: TGTGCCAGCAGTTTCTCGGTGAACACTGAAGCTTTCTTT. Its protein is CASSFSVNTEAFF.

V is TRBV25-1 and J is TRBJ2-6; D is possibly TRBD1 (6 bases). The V gene lost 5 bases and the J gene lost 3 bases, with 14 bases spanning the gap. Germline V gene sequence: CDR1 MGHDK, CDR2 SYGVNS. This CDR3 comprises 16 residues. The CDR3 here is CASSMGLGGGANVLTF. CDR3 DNA: TGTGCCAGCAGTATGGGATTAGGGGGTGGGGCCAACGTCCTGACTTTC.

V and J are TRBV10-3 and TRBJ2-1; 8 nucleotides align to TRBD1. The CDR3 has 13 residues. Germline V gives CDR1 ENHRY, CDR2 SYGVKD. The V gene end was trimmed by 8 bases and the J gene end by 6 bases; junction bases not matched to a gene: 6. CDR3 protein: CAISSTGANEQFF. The DNA of the CDR3 is TGTGCCATCTCCTCGACAGGGGCCAATGAGCAGTTCTTC.

This clone came up once. This chain joins TRBV19 and TRBJ1-5; D unclear. The CDR3 runs 14 residues. The ends were cut back, 8 bases at V and 1 base at J, with 12 bases in the middle. CDR1 is LNHDA, CDR2 SQIVND, per germline (reference sequence). The CDR3: CASEDGRSNQPQHF. The CDR3, as DNA: TGTGCCAGTGAGGATGGGAGAAGCAATCAGCCCCAGCATTTT.

This clone is a singleton in its sample. The chain employs TRBV9 and TRBJ1-1; the D gene is possibly TRBD1 (6 bases). The CDR3 totals 14 residues. Trimming removed 0 bases at V and 5 bases at J, with 11 bases between. The germline CDR1 and CDR2 sequences are SGDLS and YYNGEE. Here the CDR3 DNA reads TGTGCCAGCAGCGTAGATAGGACAGCAACTGAAGCTTTCTTT. Protein: CASSVDRTATEAFF.

The chain combines TRBV18 with TRBJ1-3, with unresolved D. The V gene lost 3 bases and the J gene lost 4 bases, with 10 bases spanning the gap. The germline V gene has CDR1 KGHSH and CDR2 LQKENI. The CDR3 sequence is 14 residues long. The CDR3 loop is CASSPEAKGNTIYF. The DNA of the CDR3 is TGTGCCAGCTCACCTGAGGCCAAGGGAAACACCATATATTTT.

The V call is TRBV18, the J call TRBJ1-1; 11 nucleotides match TRBD1. This CDR3 has 16 amino acids. Trimming removed 1 base from V and 4 bases from J; junction bases left unmatched: 5. Germline CDR1 is KGHSH and CDR2 is LQKENI. The CDR3 protein is CASSPRGTGGGTEAFF. As DNA, the CDR3 is TGTGCCAGCTCACCACGCGGGACAGGGGGAGGCACTGAAGCTTTCTTT. The whole variable domain, remainder taken from reference TRBV18 and TRBJ1-1, is NAGVMQNPRHLVRRRGQEARLRCSPMKGHSHVYWYRQLPEEGLKFMVYLQKENIIDESGMPKERFSAEFPKEGPSILRIQQVVRGDSAAYFCASSPRGTGGGTEAFFGQGTRLTVV.

The chain combines TRBV7-9 with TRBJ1-1; D might be TRBD1 (6 bases). The CDR3 runs to 13 residues. Germline V lookup: CDR1 SEHNR, CDR2 FQNEAQ (reference sequence). The V gene lost 6 bases and the J gene lost 5 bases, with 13 bases spanning the gap. The CDR3 region is CASRTGLGTEAFF. The CDR3 bases are TGTGCCAGCAGGACAGGTTTGGGAACTGAAGCTTTCTTT.

The rearrangement joins TRBV30 to TRBJ2-4, with D possibly TRBD2 on 6 matching bases. The ends were cut back, 2 bases at V and 8 bases at J, with 25 bases in the middle. The germline V gene encodes CDR1 GTSNPN and CDR2 SVGIG (reference sequence). The CDR3 extends over 17 amino acids. The CDR3 is CAWSPSRDSPLQDIQYF. The CDR3 nucleotides read TGTGCCTGGAGTCCCAGCCGGGACTCCCCCCTTCAGGACATTCAGTACTTC.

Only a few counts were recorded for this clone. The genes are TRBV19 and TRBJ1-2; D gene unclear. The CDR3 runs 12 residues. Per the germline V gene, CDR1 is LNHDA and CDR2 is SQIVND (reference sequence). V was pared by 0 bases and J by 8 bases, with 7 bases between. The CDR3 DNA sequence: TGTGCCAGTAGTATAGAAGCGAGCGGCTACACCTTC. The encoded protein is CASSIEASGYTF.

The genes are TRBV29-1 and TRBJ1-4; 10 nucleotides align to TRBD1. Germline CDR1 SQVTM, CDR2 ANQGSEA. The CDR3 runs 16 residues. J was trimmed by 0 bases and V by 4 bases; bases with no gene match: 5. The CDR3 coding sequence is TGCAGCGTTGCAGGACAGGGGGGCTCAACTAATGAAAAACTGTTTTTT. Its protein is CSVAGQGGSTNEKLFF. The full variable domain, its missing parts supplied by reference TRBV29-1 and TRBJ1-4, is SAVISQKPSRDICQRGTSLTIQCQVDSQVTMMFWYRQQPGQSLTLIATANQGSEATYESGFVIDKFPISRPNLTFSTLTVSNMSPEDSSIYLCSVAGQGGSTNEKLFFGSGTQLSVL.

The V and J genes are TRBV5-1 and TRBJ1-2; 7 bases fit TRBD1. The CDR3 covers 13 residues. V gave up 4 bases and J gave up 5 bases; unmatched junction bases: 5. Germline assignment: CDR1 SGHRS and CDR2 YFSETQ. DNA of the CDR3: TGCGCCAGCAGCGTAGACAGGGATTATGGCTACACCTTC. This codes for CASSVDRDYGYTF.

The V gene is TRBV19, the J gene TRBJ1-1, with D possibly TRBD1 on 6 matching bases. The CDR3 runs to 14 residues. CDR1 and CDR2 (germline): LNHDA, SQIVND (reference sequence). V lost 3 bases and J lost 0, with 8 bases in between. Here the CDR3 reads CASSMGAMNTEAFF. The CDR3 region has the DNA TGTGCCAGTAGTATGGGGGCCATGAACACTGAAGCTTTCTTT.

V gene TRBV6-1 combines with J gene TRBJ1-2, with 9 bases lining up with TRBD1. Germline CDR1 and CDR2: MNHNS and SASEGT. CDR3 length: 16 amino acids. The V segment lost 3 bases and the J segment 1 base; nucleotides outside the gene matches: 6. CDR3 protein: CASSDGPGQGNYGYTF. In nucleotides, the CDR3 is TGTGCCAGCAGTGATGGACCGGGACAGGGTAACTATGGCTACACCTTC.

The chain joins TRBV24-1 to TRBJ1-1, with a possible D match to TRBD1 (5 bases). Trimming pared 0 bases from V and 11 bases from J, leaving 9 bases between. The CDR3 runs 12 residues. Germline CDR1 reads KGHDR; CDR2 reads SFDVKD. The chain's CDR3 is CATSDLNGAAFF. The CDR3 coding sequence is TGTGCCACCAGTGATTTGAATGGGGCCGCTTTCTTT.

V usage is TRBV21-1 and J usage is TRBJ1-1. TRBV21-1 is deemed a pseudogene. The CDR3 contains 14 residues. CDR3 coding DNA: TGTGCCAGCAGCAAAGCATCACTTCACACTGAAGCTTTCTTT. Its protein is CASSKASLHTEAFF.

The genes are TRBV6-5 and TRBJ2-2; D uncertain. Trimming cost V 0 bases and J 8 bases, with 10 bases left between them. CDR1 is MNHEY and CDR2 is SVGAGI in the germline V gene. The CDR3 runs 14 residues. This chain's CDR3 is CASSYSGTTGELFF. The CDR3, as DNA: TGTGCCAGCAGTTACTCAGGCACGACAGGGGAGCTGTTTTTT.

The chain joins TRBV10-3 to TRBJ2-2; 7 positions match TRBD1. Germline lookup yields CDR1 ENHRY and CDR2 SYGVKD. V trimming: 7 bases; J trimming: 2 bases; junction bases outside the gene matches: 10. CDR3 length equals 16 residues. The CDR3 loop reads CAIMGPSGGNTGELFF. The CDR3 nucleotides read TGTGCCATCATGGGACCCTCAGGGGGTAACACCGGGGAGCTGTTTTTT.